This T cell receptor beta chain was identified during a study of blood T cell repertoires in COVID-19 (dated by TCRdb to the early 2020s). As for the study more broadly: The collaborator samples originated in the United States, Italy and Spain and spanned the acute and convalescent phases of COVID-19. The repertoires were released in a freely available public database meant as a resource for research on the immune response to SARS-CoV-2. Deeply sampled blood TCRbeta repertoires from subjects exposed to, actively infected with, or recovered from COVID-19 were included in the dataset. Nearly every sample came with metadata listing a de-identified subject ID, COVID-19 status, age in years and sex. Where available, HLA class I and class II types were obtained from metadata supplied by the sample provider rather than from assay-based typing. Samples came from the ongoing ImmuneRACE study (first 160 participants) plus 1,254 subjects from 6 global collaborators. The material from the prospective study consisted of cDNA or gDNA derived from T cells, B-cell-depleted T cells, or PBMCs. What the authors observed across the whole study: How much clinical and demographic metadata was included differed by source and by participant, and the metadata was provided uncurated.

With regard to this clone: Its target antigen remains unknown. The record has no base qualities; no much larger clone is one base away.

Whole blood was collected in K2EDTA tubes by collaborating institutions according to the institutions' own protocols. For TCRbeta analysis, collaborator samples were shipped as frozen whole blood, as isolated PBMCs, or as DNA extracted from either sample type. The germline V gene encodes CDR1 MNHEY and CDR2 SMNVEV (reference sequence). From the cysteine up to the phenylalanine, the CDR3 has a length of 16 residues. Only the CDR3 DNA is retained, 48 bases long and in frame from the first base. V is pared back by 7 bases and J by 4 bases, with 22 bases lying between the germline termini. TCRbeta CDR3 regions were amplified from genomic DNA using the immunoSEQ Assay, a bias-controlled multiplex PCR. For the original study's pipeline: Nucleated cell counts per sample were estimated from amplification of reference gene primers within the assay. Sequence reads were collapsed and filtered to measure the absolute abundance of every unique TCRbeta CDR3 rearrangement. For each sample, productive Simpson clonality was calculated by taking the square root of Simpson's diversity index across productive rearrangements. Held by TCRdb, this immuneACCESS table contains in-frame sequences only and omits some clones. Under half of the omission traces to an unresolved V gene where checked; the cause of the rest is unknown. V and J calls plus clone size are reproduced from that table; the DNA served to infer D and trimming. For this sample there are some 300,000 clones; roughly nine tenths appear just once. The ten largest clones take up roughly 2.1% of the sample.

The specimen sequenced was peripheral blood. The origin of this receptor is a man in his late teens or twenties with active or convalescent COVID-19. Recombination joined TRBV27 with TRBJ1-2; the best D guess is TRBD1, with 5 bases matching. Read as DNA, the sequence is TGTGCCAGCACTCCCAAGCGGGGGGGATTTGGCTATGGCTACACCTTC. Its protein reads: CASTPKRGGFGYGYTF.